This T cell receptor (beta chain) was obtained from a study of blood T cell repertoires in COVID-19. Study-level information: Samples representing acute and convalescent COVID-19 were sourced from the United States, Italy and Spain. PBMCs, B-cell-depleted T cells, or T cells were the source of the cDNA or gDNA that made up the material.

Recruits, aged about 18 to 90 years, lived in 24 US areas. This CDR3 contains 15 residues. Germline CDR1 is SGHVS and CDR2 is FQNEAQ. Trimming took 2 bases from V and 10 from J, leaving 15 bases between them. Only in-frame clones appear in the TCRdb table, and some are missing; sequencing was by immunoSEQ multiplex PCR. The sample has roughly 400,000 clones; approximately 93% are singletons. The specimen was PBMCs or T cells enriched from blood (not recorded which). The J gene is TRBJ1-6, the V gene TRBV7-8; D is undetermined. The TCR sequence derives from a woman between 35 and 50 years old who had been exposed to COVID-19. The CDR3 coding sequence is TGTGCCAGCAGCTTATTGTCCCCCGTAGAGTCACCCCTCCACTTT. Its translation: CASSLLSPVESPLHF.